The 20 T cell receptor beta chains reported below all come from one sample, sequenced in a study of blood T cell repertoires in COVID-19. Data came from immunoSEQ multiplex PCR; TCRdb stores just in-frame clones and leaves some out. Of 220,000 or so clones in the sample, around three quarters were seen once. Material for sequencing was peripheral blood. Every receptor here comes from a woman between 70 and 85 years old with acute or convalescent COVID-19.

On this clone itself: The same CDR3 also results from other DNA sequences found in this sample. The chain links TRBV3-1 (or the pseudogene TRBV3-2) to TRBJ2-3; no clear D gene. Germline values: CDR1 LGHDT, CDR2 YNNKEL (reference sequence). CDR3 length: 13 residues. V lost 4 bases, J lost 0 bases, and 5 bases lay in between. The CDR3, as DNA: TGTGCCAGCAGCCCCACTAGCACAGATACGCAGTATTTT. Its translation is CASSPTSTDTQYF.

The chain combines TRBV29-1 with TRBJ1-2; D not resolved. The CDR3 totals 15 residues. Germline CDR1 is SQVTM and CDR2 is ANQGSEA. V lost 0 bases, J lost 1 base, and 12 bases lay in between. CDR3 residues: CSVEDARHFNYGYTF. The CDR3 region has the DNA TGCAGCGTTGAAGATGCGCGACACTTTAACTATGGCTACACCTTC.

The CDR3 region has the DNA TGTGCCAGTAGTATACCAGGCACGAACACCGGGGAGCTGTTTTTT. Protein sequence: CASSIPGTNTGELFF. The chain couples TRBV19 to TRBJ2-2; D unclear. CDR3 length: 15 residues. V dropped 2 bases and J dropped 0 bases, with 7 bases sitting between them. Germline CDR1 reads LNHDA; CDR2 reads SQIVND (reference sequence).

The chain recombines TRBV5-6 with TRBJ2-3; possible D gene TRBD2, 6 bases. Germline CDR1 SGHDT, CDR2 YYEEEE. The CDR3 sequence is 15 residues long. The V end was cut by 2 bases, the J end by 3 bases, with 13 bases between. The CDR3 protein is CASSFFGRGTDTQYF. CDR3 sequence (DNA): TGTGCCAGCAGCTTCTTCGGACGGGGGACAGATACGCAGTATTTT.

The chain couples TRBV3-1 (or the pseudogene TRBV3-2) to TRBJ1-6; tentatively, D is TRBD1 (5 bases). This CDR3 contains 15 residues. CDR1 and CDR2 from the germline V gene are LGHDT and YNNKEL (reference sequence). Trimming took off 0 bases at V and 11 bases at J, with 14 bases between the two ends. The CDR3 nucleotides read TGTGCCAGCAGCCAAGATGTGCAGGGCGCGACACCCCTCCACTTT. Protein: CASSQDVQGATPLHF.

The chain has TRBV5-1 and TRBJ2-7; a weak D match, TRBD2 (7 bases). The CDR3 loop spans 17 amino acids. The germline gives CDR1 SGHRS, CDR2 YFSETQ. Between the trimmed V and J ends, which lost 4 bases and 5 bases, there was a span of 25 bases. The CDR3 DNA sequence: TGCGCCAGCAGCCGGCGTGATGGGGGCGGGAGCGCCGACGAGCAGTACTTC. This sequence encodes CASSRRDGGGSADEQYF.

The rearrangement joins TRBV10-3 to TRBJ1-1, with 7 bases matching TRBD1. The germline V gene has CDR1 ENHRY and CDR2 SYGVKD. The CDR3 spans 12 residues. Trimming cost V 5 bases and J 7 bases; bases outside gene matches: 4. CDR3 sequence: CAISQGVGEAFF. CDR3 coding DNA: TGTGCCATCAGTCAGGGGGTCGGTGAAGCTTTCTTT.

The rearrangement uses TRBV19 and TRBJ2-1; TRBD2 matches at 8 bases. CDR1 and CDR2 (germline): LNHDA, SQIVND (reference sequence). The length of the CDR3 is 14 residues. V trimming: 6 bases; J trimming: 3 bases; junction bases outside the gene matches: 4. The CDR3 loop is CASRRAGVYNEQFF. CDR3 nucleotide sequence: TGTGCCAGTAGAAGAGCGGGAGTCTACAATGAGCAGTTCTTC.

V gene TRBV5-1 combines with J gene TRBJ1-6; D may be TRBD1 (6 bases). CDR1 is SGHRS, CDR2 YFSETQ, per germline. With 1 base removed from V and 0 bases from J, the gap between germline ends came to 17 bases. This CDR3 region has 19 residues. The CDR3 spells CASSLYEQGKSSYNSPLHF. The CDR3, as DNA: TGCGCCAGCAGCTTGTATGAACAGGGAAAAAGCTCCTATAATTCACCCCTCCACTTT.

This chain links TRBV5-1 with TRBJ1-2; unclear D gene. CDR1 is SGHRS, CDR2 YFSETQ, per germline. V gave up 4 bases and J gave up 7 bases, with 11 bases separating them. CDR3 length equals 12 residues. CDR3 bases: TGCGCCAGCAGCCCGGTCGGTACTGGCTACACCTTC. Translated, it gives CASSPVGTGYTF.

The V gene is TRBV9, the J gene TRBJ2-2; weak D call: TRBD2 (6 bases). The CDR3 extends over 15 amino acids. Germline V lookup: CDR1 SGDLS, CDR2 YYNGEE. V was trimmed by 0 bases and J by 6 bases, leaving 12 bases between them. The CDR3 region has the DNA TGTGCCAGCAGCGTAGCTGTGGGAGGCGCCGGGGAGCTGTTTTTT. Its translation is CASSVAVGGAGELFF.

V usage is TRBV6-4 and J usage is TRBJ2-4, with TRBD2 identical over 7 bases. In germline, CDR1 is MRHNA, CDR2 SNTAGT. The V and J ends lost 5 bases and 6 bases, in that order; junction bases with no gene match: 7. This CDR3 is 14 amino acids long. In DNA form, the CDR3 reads TGTGCCAGCAGTCCCGAGGGAGGGCCAAACATTCAGTACTTC. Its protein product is CASSPEGGPNIQYF.

This CDR3 is CAISELGGSYNSPLHF. Here the CDR3 DNA reads TGTGCCATCAGTGAGCTAGGGGGCTCCTATAATTCACCCCTCCACTTT. The chain has TRBV10-3 and TRBJ1-6, with D perhaps TRBD1 (6 bases). CDR3 size: 16 residues. The germline V gene has CDR1 ENHRY and CDR2 SYGVKD. The V end was cut by 2 bases, the J end by 0 bases, with 8 bases between.

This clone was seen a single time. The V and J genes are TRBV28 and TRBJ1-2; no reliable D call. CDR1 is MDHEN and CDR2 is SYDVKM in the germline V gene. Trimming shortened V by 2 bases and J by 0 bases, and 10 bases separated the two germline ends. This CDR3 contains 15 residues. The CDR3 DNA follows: TGTGCCAGCAGTTTAGTGACAAGCACTAACTATGGCTACACCTTC. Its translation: CASSLVTSTNYGYTF.

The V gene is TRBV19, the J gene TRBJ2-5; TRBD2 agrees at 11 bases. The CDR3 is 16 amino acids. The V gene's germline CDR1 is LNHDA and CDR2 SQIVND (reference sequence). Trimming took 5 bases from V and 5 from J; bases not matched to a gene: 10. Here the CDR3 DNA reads TGTGCCAGTAGTGGGGGTAGCGGGAGGGCCGGGGAGACCCAGTACTTC. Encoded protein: CASSGGSGRAGETQYF.

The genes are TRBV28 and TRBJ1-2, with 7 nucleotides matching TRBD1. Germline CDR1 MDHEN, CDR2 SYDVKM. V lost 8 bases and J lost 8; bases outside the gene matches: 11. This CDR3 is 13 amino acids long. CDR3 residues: CASADRAYYGYTF. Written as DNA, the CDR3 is TGTGCCAGCGCCGACAGGGCTTATTACGGCTACACCTTC.

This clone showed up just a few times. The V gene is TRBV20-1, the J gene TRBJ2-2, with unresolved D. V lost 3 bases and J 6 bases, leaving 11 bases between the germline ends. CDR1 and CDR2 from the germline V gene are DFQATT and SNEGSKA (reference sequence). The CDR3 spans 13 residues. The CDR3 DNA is TGCAGTGCTAGTCCCAGCGAGGCCGGGGAGCTGTTTTTT. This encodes CSASPSEAGELFF.

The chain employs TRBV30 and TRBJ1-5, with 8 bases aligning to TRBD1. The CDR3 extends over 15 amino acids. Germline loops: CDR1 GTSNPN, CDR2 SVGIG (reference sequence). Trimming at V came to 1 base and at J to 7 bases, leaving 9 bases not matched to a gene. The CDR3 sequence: CAWSGGQGGGQPQHF. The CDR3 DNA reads TGTGCCTGGAGTGGCGGACAGGGCGGTGGGCAGCCCCAGCATTTT.

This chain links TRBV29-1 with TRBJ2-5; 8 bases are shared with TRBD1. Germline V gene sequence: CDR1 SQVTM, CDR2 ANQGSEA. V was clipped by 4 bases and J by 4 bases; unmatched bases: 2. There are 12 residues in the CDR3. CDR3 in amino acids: CSVVTGGETQYF. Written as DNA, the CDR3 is TGCAGCGTTGTAACAGGGGGAGAGACCCAGTACTTC.

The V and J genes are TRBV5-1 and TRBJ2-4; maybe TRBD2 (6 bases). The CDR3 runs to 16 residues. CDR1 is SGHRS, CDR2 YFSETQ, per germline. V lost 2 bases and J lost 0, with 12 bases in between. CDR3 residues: CASSFMGGLAKNIQYF. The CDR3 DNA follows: TGCGCCAGCAGCTTCATGGGAGGTCTAGCCAAAAACATTCAGTACTTC.